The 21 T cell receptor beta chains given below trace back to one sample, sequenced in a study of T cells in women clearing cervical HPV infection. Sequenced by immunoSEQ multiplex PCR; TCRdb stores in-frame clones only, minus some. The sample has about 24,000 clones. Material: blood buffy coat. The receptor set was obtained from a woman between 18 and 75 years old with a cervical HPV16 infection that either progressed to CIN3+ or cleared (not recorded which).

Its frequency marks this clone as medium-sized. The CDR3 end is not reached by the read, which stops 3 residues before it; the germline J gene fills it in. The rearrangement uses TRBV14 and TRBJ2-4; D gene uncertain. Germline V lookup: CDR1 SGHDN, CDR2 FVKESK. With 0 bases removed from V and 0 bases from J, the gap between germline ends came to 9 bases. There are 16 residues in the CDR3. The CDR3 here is CASSQELPRAKNIQYF. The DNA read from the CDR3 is TGTGCCAGCAGCCAAGAATTGCCTAGAGCCAAAAACATT.

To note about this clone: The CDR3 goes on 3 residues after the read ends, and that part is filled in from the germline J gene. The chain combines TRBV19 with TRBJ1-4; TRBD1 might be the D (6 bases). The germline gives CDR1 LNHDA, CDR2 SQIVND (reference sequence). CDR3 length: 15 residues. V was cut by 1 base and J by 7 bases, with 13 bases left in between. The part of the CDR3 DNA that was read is TGTGCCAGTAGTATAGCGGCAGGGGACGGTGAAAAA. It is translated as CASSIAAGDGEK. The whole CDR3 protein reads CASSIAAGDGEKLFF.

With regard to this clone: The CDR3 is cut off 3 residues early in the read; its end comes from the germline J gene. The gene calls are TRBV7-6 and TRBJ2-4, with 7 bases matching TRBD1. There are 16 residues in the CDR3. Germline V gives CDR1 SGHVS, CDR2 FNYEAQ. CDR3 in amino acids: CASSSHPRDRAYGQYF. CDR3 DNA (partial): TGTGCCAGCAGCTCGCACCCCCGGGACAGAGCTTATGGT.

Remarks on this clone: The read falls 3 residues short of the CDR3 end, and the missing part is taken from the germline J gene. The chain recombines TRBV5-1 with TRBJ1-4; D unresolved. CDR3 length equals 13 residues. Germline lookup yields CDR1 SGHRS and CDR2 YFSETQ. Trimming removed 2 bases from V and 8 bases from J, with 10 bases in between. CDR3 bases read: TGCGCCAGCAGCTTCCGGGGAGAGGAAAAA. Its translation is CASSFRGEEK. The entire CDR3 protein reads CASSFRGEEKLFF.

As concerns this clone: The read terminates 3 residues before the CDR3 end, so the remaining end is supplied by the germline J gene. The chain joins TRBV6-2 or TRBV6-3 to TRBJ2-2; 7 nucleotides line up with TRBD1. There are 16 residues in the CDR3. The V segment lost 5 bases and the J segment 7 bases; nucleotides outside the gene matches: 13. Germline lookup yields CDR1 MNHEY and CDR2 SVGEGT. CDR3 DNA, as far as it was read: TGTGCCAGCAGTCACCTCATCGACAGGGCGGTCGGGGAG. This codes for CASSHLIDRAVGE. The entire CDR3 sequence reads CASSHLIDRAVGELFF.

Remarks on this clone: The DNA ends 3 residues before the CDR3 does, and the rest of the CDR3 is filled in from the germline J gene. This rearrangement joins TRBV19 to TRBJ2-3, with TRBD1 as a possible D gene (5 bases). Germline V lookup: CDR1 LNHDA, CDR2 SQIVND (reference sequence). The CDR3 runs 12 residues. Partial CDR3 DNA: TGTGCCAGTAGTTCAGGGTTGGGGTCG. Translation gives CASSSGLGS. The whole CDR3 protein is CASSSGLGSQYF.

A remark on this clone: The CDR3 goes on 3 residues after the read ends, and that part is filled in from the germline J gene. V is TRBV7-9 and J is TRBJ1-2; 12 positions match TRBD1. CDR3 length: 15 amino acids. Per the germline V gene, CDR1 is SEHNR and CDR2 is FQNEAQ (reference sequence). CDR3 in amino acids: CASSVRDRGRDTYTF. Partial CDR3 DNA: TGTGCCAGCAGCGTCCGGGACAGGGGGCGGGATACC.

CDR3 sequence: CASSNTYNEQFF. CDR3 bases read: TGTGCCAGCTCGAACACCTACAATGAG. The rearrangement uses TRBV2 and TRBJ2-1; the D is unclear. The read stops 3 residues short of the end of the CDR3; the missing end is completed from the germline J gene. Germline V gene lookup returns CDR1 SNHLY and CDR2 FYNNEI. CDR3 length: 12 amino acids. V lost 8 bases to trimming and J lost 2 bases, with 7 bases between them.

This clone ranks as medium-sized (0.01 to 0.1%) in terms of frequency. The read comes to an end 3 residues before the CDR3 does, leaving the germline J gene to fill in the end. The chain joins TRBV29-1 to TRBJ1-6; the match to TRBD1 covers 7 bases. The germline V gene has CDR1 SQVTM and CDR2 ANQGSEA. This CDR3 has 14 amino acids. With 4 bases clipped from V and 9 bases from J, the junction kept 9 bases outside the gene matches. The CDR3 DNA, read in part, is TGCAGCGTTGGGGAGACAGGGCAGAGTTCACCC. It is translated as CSVGETGQSSP. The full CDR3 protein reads CSVGETGQSSPLHF.

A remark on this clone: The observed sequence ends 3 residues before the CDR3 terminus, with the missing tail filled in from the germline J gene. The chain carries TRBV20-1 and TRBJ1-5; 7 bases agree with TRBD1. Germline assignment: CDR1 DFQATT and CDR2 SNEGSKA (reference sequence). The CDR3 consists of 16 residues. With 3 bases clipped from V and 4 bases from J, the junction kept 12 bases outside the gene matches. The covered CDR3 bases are TGCAGTGCTAGTGGGACAGCCTCGGACCTGAATCAGCCC. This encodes CSASGTASDLNQP. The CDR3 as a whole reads CSASGTASDLNQPQHF.

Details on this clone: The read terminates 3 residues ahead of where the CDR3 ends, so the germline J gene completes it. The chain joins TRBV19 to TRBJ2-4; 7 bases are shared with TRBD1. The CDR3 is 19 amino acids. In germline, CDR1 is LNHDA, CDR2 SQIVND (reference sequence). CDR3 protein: CASSRIRTSGQIANYGQYF. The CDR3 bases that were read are TGTGCCAGTAGTAGAATCAGAACTTCGGGACAGATCGCGAACTATGGT.

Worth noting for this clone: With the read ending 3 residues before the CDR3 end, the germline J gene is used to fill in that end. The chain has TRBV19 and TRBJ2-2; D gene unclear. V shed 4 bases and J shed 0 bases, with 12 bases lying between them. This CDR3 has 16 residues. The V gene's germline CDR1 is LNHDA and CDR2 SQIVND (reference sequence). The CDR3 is CASSTPDSPNTGELFF. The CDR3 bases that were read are TGTGCCAGTAGTACCCCCGACTCGCCGAACACCGGGGAG.

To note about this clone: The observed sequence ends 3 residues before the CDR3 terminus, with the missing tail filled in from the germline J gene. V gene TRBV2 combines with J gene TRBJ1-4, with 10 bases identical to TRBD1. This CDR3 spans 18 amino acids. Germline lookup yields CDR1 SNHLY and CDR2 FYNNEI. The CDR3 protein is CASKVGQGSNMGNSPLFF. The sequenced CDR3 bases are TGTGCCAGCAAGGTGGGACAGGGGAGTAATATGGGAAATTCACCA.

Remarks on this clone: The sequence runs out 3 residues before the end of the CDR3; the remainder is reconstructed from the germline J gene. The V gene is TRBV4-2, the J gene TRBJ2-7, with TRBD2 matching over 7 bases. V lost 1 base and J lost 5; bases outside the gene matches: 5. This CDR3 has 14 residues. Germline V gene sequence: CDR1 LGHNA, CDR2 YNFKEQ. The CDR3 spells CASSQAGGRDEQYF. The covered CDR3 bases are TGTGCCAGCAGCCAAGCGGGGGGTCGCGACGAG.

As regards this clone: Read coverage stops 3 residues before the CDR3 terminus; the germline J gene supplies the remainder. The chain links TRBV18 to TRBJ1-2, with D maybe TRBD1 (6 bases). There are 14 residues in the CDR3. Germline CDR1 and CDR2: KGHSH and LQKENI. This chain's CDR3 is CASSPRDTPYDYTF. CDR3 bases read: TGTGCCAGCTCACCCCGGGACACACCCTACGAC.

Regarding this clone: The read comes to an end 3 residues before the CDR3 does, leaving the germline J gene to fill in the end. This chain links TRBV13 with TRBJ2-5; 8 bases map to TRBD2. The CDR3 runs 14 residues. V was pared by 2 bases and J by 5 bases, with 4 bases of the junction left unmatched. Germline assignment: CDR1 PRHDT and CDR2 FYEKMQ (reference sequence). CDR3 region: CASSLQRETETQYF. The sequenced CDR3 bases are TGTGCCAGCAGCTTACAGCGGGAGACGGAGACC.

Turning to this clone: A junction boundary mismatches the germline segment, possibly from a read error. The CDR3 bases that were read are TGTGCCAGCAGTTTAGGGGACAGGAGCACAGATACG. It yields the protein CASSLGDRSTDT. The whole CDR3 protein reads CASSLGDRSTDTQYF. The chain joins TRBV7-9 to TRBJ2-3, with TRBD1 matching 8 bases. The read finishes 3 residues shy of the CDR3 end, and the germline J gene is used to complete it. The CDR3 sequence is 15 residues long. Germline V CDR1 and CDR2: SEHNR, FQNEAQ (reference sequence).

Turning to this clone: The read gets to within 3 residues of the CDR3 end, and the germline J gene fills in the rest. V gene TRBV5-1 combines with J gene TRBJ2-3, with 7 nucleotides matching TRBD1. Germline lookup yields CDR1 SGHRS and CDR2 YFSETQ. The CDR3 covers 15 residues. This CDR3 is CASSYQGDKGETQYF. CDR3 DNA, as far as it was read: TGCGCCAGCAGCTATCAGGGGGACAAGGGCGAGACG. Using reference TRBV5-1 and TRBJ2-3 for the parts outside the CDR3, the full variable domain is KAGVTQTPRYLIKTRGQQVTLSCSPISGHRSVSWYQQTPGQGLQFLFEYFSETQRNKGNFPGRFSGRQFSNSRSEMNVSTLELGDSALYLCASSYQGDKGETQYFGPGTRLTVL.

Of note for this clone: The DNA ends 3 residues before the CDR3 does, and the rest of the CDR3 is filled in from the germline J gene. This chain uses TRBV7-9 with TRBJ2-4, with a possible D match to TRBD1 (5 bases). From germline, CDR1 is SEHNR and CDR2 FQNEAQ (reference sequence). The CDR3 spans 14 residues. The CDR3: CASSLEGADQPQYF. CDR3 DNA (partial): TGTGCCAGCAGCTTAGAAGGGGCGGATCAGCCT.

Here the CDR3 reads CASSPRTGELFF. The covered CDR3 bases are TGTGCCAGCAGCCCCAGAACCGGGGAG. This chain joins TRBV7-3 and TRBJ2-2; D gene unclear. The read stops 3 residues short of the end of the CDR3; the missing end is completed from the germline J gene. Trimming took 5 bases from V and 5 from J, leaving 6 bases between them. Germline lookup yields CDR1 SGHTA and CDR2 FQGTGA. The CDR3 extends over 12 amino acids.

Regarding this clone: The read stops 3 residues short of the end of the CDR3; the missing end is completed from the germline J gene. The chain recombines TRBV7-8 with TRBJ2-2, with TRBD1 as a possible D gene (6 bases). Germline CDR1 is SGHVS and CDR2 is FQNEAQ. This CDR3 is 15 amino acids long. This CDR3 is CASSAETGTGSPLFF. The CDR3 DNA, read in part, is TGTGCCAGCAGCGCCGAGACAGGCACGGGATCACCG.